The 18 T cell receptor beta chains listed next were all sequenced from one sample in a study of blood T cell repertoires in COVID-19. TCRdb's table, derived via immunoSEQ multiplex PCR, lists solely in-frame clones and lacks some. The table records over 200,000 clones, about 85% of them present only once. Sequencing was done on a sample of PBMCs or T cells enriched from blood (not recorded which). Every receptor here comes from a man aged 40-55 years who had recovered from COVID-19.

The rearrangement links TRBV13 to TRBJ1-2; 7 bases agree with TRBD1. After removal of 1 base from V and 7 bases from J, the junction contained 9 bases not matched to a gene. Germline V lookup: CDR1 PRHDT, CDR2 FYEKMQ (reference sequence). The CDR3 has 15 residues. The CDR3 region is CASSLVGQGDRGYTF. In nucleotides, the CDR3 is TGTGCCAGCAGCTTAGTAGGGCAGGGGGACCGTGGCTACACCTTC.

The V call is TRBV5-4, the J call TRBJ1-6; 7 nucleotides agree with TRBD1. This CDR3 comprises 16 residues. The J segment lost 5 bases and the V segment lost 2 bases, leaving 7 bases of the junction unmatched. Germline CDR1 SGHNT, CDR2 YYREEE (reference sequence). This CDR3 reads CASSLGPGTDNSPLHF. DNA of the CDR3: TGTGCCAGCAGCTTAGGGCCCGGGACAGATAATTCACCCCTCCACTTT.

This clone was seen only once. The chain uses TRBV2 and TRBJ1-3; TRBD1 matches 9 bases. CDR1 is SNHLY, CDR2 FYNNEI, per germline. The ends lost 6 bases at V and 4 bases at J; junction bases unmatched: 7. This CDR3 contains 15 residues. The CDR3 DNA reads as TGTGCCAGCAGCTGGGACAGGGACCTCGGAAACACCATATATTTT. Its translation: CASSWDRDLGNTIYF.

The gene calls are TRBV7-3 and TRBJ2-6; 12 bases align to TRBD1. Trimming cost V 5 bases and J 0 bases; bases outside gene matches: 11. The CDR3 consists of 20 residues. Germline-derived CDR1 and CDR2 are SGHTA and FQGTGA. CDR3 sequence (DNA): TGTGCCAGCAGCCAAGTAGGGACAGGGGGCCGTGGCTCTGGGGCCAACGTCCTGACTTTC. Translation: CASSQVGTGGRGSGANVLTF.

The rearrangement joins TRBV2 to TRBJ1-2, with D perhaps TRBD1 (6 bases). The V end lost 9 bases, the J end lost 2 bases, and 10 bases lay between the germline ends. Germline CDR1 and CDR2: SNHLY and FYNNEI. The CDR3 runs 12 residues. CDR3 DNA sequence: TGTGCCAGAAACCAGGGGAACTATGGCTACACCTTC. Amino acid sequence: CARNQGNYGYTF.

The chain is built from TRBV4-1 and TRBJ2-7, with 7 bases fitting TRBD2. J was trimmed by 4 bases and V by 0 bases; bases with no gene match: 9. Germline V gene lookup returns CDR1 MGHRA and CDR2 YSYEKL. CDR3 length: 16 amino acids. CDR3 DNA sequence: TGCGCCAGCAGCCAAGAGAGTGGCGGGAGTATGTACGAGCAGTACTTC. Its protein product is CASSQESGGSMYEQYF.

This clone came up a few times. The J gene is TRBJ1-2, the V gene TRBV5-1, with TRBD1 matching 8 bases. Germline CDR1 reads SGHRS; CDR2 reads YFSETQ. V was pared by 4 bases and J by 6 bases, with 2 bases of the junction left unmatched. The CDR3 is 12 amino acids. The CDR3 here is CASSRTGNGYTF. The CDR3 nucleotides read TGCGCCAGCAGCCGGACAGGGAATGGCTACACCTTC.

The chain uses TRBV7-2 and TRBJ2-1; no clear D. Germline V CDR1 and CDR2: SGHTA, FQGNSA. There are 12 residues in the CDR3. The V end was cut by 3 bases, the J end by 4 bases, with 4 bases between. CDR3 in amino acids: CASSFLYNEQFF. CDR3 nucleotides: TGTGCCAGCAGCTTCTTATACAATGAGCAGTTCTTC.

This chain uses TRBV3-1 (or the pseudogene TRBV3-2) with TRBJ1-1; D may be TRBD1 (5 bases). CDR1 and CDR2 from the germline V gene are LGHDT and YNNKEL (reference sequence). The V gene lost 2 bases and the J gene lost 11 bases, with 12 bases spanning the gap. This CDR3 is built from 12 residues. The CDR3 loop is CASSQSSGLAFF. The CDR3 DNA sequence: TGTGCCAGCAGCCAATCTTCAGGGCTGGCTTTCTTT.

This clone was recorded once. Other DNA sequences of this sample code for an identical CDR3. This chain links TRBV9 with TRBJ2-2; 7 positions match TRBD2. J lost 5 bases, V lost 0 bases, and 4 bases had no gene match. Germline values: CDR1 SGDLS, CDR2 YYNGEE. This CDR3 contains 15 residues. This CDR3 is CASSVGGEGTGELFF. The CDR3 DNA reads TGTGCCAGCAGCGTAGGGGGGGAGGGAACCGGGGAGCTGTTTTTT.

The chain joins TRBV3-1 (or the pseudogene TRBV3-2) to TRBJ1-1, with unresolved D. This CDR3 has 15 residues. Trimming stripped 0 bases from V and 1 base from J, with 9 bases between. The germline CDR1 and CDR2 sequences are LGHDT and YNNKEL (reference sequence). DNA for the CDR3: TGTGCCAGCAGCCAAGATTGGTCAGGGAACACTGAAGCTTTCTTT. Protein sequence: CASSQDWSGNTEAFF.

The sample holds one count of this clone. The chain has TRBV27 and TRBJ1-5, with D tentatively TRBD1 (5 bases). The CDR3 runs to 12 residues. Trimming took off 4 bases at V and 8 bases at J, with 9 bases between the two ends. Germline values: CDR1 MNHEY, CDR2 SMNVEV (reference sequence). CDR3 coding DNA: TGTGCCAGCAGTTCTCCGGGGGAGCCCCAGCATTTT. Its protein product is CASSSPGEPQHF.

This clone was counted a few times. The rearrangement links TRBV2 to TRBJ2-2; 8 bases agree with TRBD1. The length of the CDR3 is 15 residues. Germline V gives CDR1 SNHLY, CDR2 FYNNEI. Losses at the gene ends were 6 bases for V and 4 bases for J; bases not matched to a gene: 7. The CDR3 here is CASSLTGAGTGELFF. CDR3 sequence (DNA): TGTGCCAGCAGCCTGACAGGGGCGGGCACCGGGGAGCTGTTTTTT.

This clone was counted between two and nine times. This chain joins TRBV7-3 and TRBJ1-2, with D maybe TRBD1 (6 bases). Per the germline V gene, CDR1 is SGHTA and CDR2 is FQGTGA. The CDR3 is 14 amino acids. Between the trimmed V and J ends, which lost 4 bases and 4 bases, there was a span of 13 bases. The CDR3 DNA reads TGTGCCAGCAGCTACGGGGGGCAGGCCTATGGCTACACCTTC. It encodes CASSYGGQAYGYTF.

This clone appeared once. This chain links TRBV30 with TRBJ2-7, with a weak D call TRBD2 (6 bases). This CDR3 comprises 13 residues. The germline V and J ends were trimmed by 1 base and 4 bases, with 11 bases remaining between them. Germline CDR1 GTSNPN, CDR2 SVGIG (reference sequence). CDR3 residues: CAWSAGLMYEQYF. CDR3 nucleotide sequence: TGTGCCTGGAGTGCGGGACTCATGTACGAGCAGTACTTC. Supplemented by reference TRBV30 and TRBJ2-7, the full variable domain reads SQTIHQWPATLVQPVGSPLSLECTVEGTSNPNLYWYRQAAGRGLQLLFYSVGIGQISSEVPQNLSASRPQDRQFILSSKKLLLSDSGFYLCAWSAGLMYEQYFGPGTRLTVT.

This chain joins TRBV12-3 or TRBV12-4 and TRBJ2-7; the D gene is possibly TRBD1 (6 bases). The CDR3 is 13 amino acids. V was trimmed by 3 bases and J by 3 bases, leaving 9 bases between them. CDR3 nucleotide sequence: TGTGCCAGCAGTTTTGGGGGCAACTACGAGCAGTACTTC. Translation gives CASSFGGNYEQYF.

The genes are TRBV4-1 and TRBJ2-7; a weak D match, TRBD2 (6 bases). Trimming pared 4 bases from V and 0 bases from J, leaving 16 bases between. The CDR3 covers 16 residues. Germline-derived CDR1 and CDR2 are MGHRA and YSYEKL. This chain's CDR3 is CASSPTGSGGSYEQYF. CDR3 in DNA: TGCGCCAGCAGCCCCACCGGGAGCGGAGGCTCCTACGAGCAGTACTTC.

The chain employs TRBV5-1 and TRBJ2-1; 8 nucleotides agree with TRBD1. Germline CDR1 reads SGHRS; CDR2 reads YFSETQ. This CDR3 contains 13 residues. V gave up 4 bases and J gave up 5 bases; unmatched junction bases: 2. The CDR3 DNA reads as TGCGCCAGCAGCGTCAGGGGGCACAATGAGCAGTTCTTC. Protein sequence: CASSVRGHNEQFF. Full variable domain (remainder filled in from reference TRBV5-1 and TRBJ2-1): KAGVTQTPRYLIKTRGQQVTLSCSPISGHRSVSWYQQTPGQGLQFLFEYFSETQRNKGNFPGRFSGRQFSNSRSEMNVSTLELGDSALYLCASSVRGHNEQFFGPGTRLTVL.